This T cell receptor beta chain was obtained from a study of cytomegalovirus exposure and HLA in healthy donors. This clone has just one count. The CDR3 loop spans 15 amino acids. The germline gives CDR1 LNHNV, CDR2 YYDKDF (reference sequence). V lost 0 bases to trimming and J lost 6 bases, with 12 bases between them. Profiled with immunoSEQ multiplex PCR; TCRdb holds only in-frame clones, not every one. In the table there are roughly 330,000 clones, roughly 90% of which are singletons. The TCR sequence derives from a woman aged 30 to 39 in good health and CMV-seropositive. The rearrangement joins TRBV15 to TRBJ2-1, with D maybe TRBD1 (5 bases). The sample was PBMCs. The CDR3 loop is CATSRDRARGNEQFF. The CDR3, as DNA: TGTGCCACCAGCAGAGATAGGGCTAGGGGCAATGAGCAGTTCTTC.